This is a list of T cell receptor beta chains from one sample in a study of cytomegalovirus exposure and HLA in healthy donors. This table comes from immunoSEQ multiplex PCR, and its TCRdb copy is limited to in-frame clones, with some not included. The sample includes under 150,000 clones, just over 70% of them seen just once. Material for sequencing was PBMCs. The receptors come from a woman aged 55-70 years in good health and CMV-seropositive. Both conserved end residues are part of each CDR3. The order of the fields is V gene, CDR3 length, J gene, CDR3 protein.

V: TRBV7-6
length: 15
J: TRBJ2-7
CDR3: CASSSTEPDAYEQYF

V: TRBV15
length: 14
J: TRBJ1-5
CDR3: CATSRGGVNQPQHF

V: TRBV13
length: 14
J: TRBJ2-3
CDR3: CASSGGVSTDTQYF

V: TRBV6-6
length: 15
J: TRBJ1-5
CDR3: CASSYGTGSRQPQHF

V: TRBV2
length: 18
J: TRBJ1-5
CDR3: CASSEVGQAVYSNQPQHF

V: TRBV10-2
length: 14
J: TRBJ2-5
CDR3: CASSEAGDRETQYF

V: TRBV15
length: 14
J: TRBJ1-4
CDR3: CATSRTGVGEKLFF

V: TRBV6-1
length: 15
J: TRBJ2-2
CDR3: CASVRNGGLTGELFF

V: TRBV6-5
length: 14
J: TRBJ2-7
CDR3: CASSYYGQSYEQYF

V: TRBV6-6
length: 14
J: TRBJ1-2
CDR3: CASRPGQQRYGYTF

V: TRBV6-6
length: 15
J: TRBJ1-4
CDR3: CASSRPGTTNEKLFF

V: TRBV4-1
length: 15
J: TRBJ1-6
CDR3: CASSQNGRAGAYLHF

V: TRBV11-3
length: 15
J: TRBJ2-1
CDR3: CASSSTRDLYNEQFF

V: TRBV27
length: 19
J: TRBJ1-2
CDR3: CASSSLQTGLGLKPYGYTF

V: TRBV6-6
length: 13
J: TRBJ1-2
CDR3: CASSLPDRDGYTF

V: TRBV16
length: 15
J: TRBJ1-2
CDR3: CASSQSGQGGYGYTF

V: TRBV4-1
length: 17
J: TRBJ2-7
CDR3: CASSQANARQGGYEQYF

V: TRBV5-1
length: 15
J: TRBJ2-2
CDR3: CASSERTANTGELFF

V: TRBV2
length: 15
J: TRBJ1-5
CDR3: CASSPGTSGNQPQHF

V: TRBV13
length: 14
J: TRBJ1-1
CDR3: CASSPMVGGTEAFF

V: TRBV9
length: 15
J: TRBJ1-3
CDR3: CASSVAGQGGNTIYF

V: TRBV6-7
length: 12
J: TRBJ1-5
CDR3: CASSYLPTPQHF